The table lists the clone carrying this T cell receptor beta chain with a few counts. Antigen unknown. The sample is drawn from a study of a mutant IDH1 vaccine in newly diagnosed glioma. Study overall: The study started vaccination 4-6 weeks after radiotherapy alone, or with temozolomide cycles. Week 35 was assigned to visit V12, and week 47 was assigned to visit V13. Therapy received beforehand was radiotherapy, temozolomide, or both, with most patients given both.

Specified time point: week 35, safety follow-up. The vaccine gave 300 ug of a 20-mer mutant IDH1 peptide subcutaneously per dose. Each donor presented with a new WHO grade 3 or 4 astrocytoma that tested IDH1-mutant and showed ATRX loss. Sequenced by immunoSEQ multiplex PCR; TCRdb stores in-frame clones only, minus some. The table has tens of thousands of clones, roughly 86% seen once; the top ten hold 2% to 2.5%. Trimming stripped 2 bases from V and 0 bases from J, with 11 bases between. Germline assignment: CDR1 SGHRS and CDR2 YFSETQ. The length of the CDR3 is 15 residues. The sequence came from a young man with glioma. Sample: PBMCs, taken from a glioma patient whose treatment included an IDH1 peptide vaccine. The chain carries TRBV5-1 and TRBJ1-1, with D possibly matching TRBD1 (5 bases). The CDR3 DNA reads TGCGCCAGCAGCTTTTTTCAGGGCATGAACACTGAAGCTTTCTTT. As protein: CASSFFQGMNTEAFF.